This TCR beta chain was identified in a study of CD8 T cells in Susac syndrome. CD8+ and CD4+ T cells from blood underwent TCR beta sequencing. The multiple sclerosis controls, all treatment-naive patients, had relapsing-remitting disease that was stable or active. The CDR3 runs 12 residues. Germline-derived CDR1 and CDR2 are MDHEN and SYDVKM. Trimming removed 7 bases from V and 6 bases from J, with 13 bases in between. For this clonotype: Antigen unknown.

Reverse transcription of about 0.5 to 1 ug RNA used random hexamers. An immunoSEQ multiplex PCR generated amplified TCR beta CDR3 products spanning 54 Vbeta and 13 Jbeta. TCRdb recomputed calls from the immunoSEQ multiplex PCR reads with MiXCR, one row per CDR3 protein. In the table there are 250,000 to 300,000 distinct CDR3 sequences, 85% of which are singletons. Study-wide results and limits: The study acknowledged a relatively small number of individuals in its TCR sequencing and HLA analysis.

The chain uses TRBV28 and TRBJ2-7, with TRBD2 as a possible D gene (6 bases). This TCR was sampled from a human donor with multiple sclerosis. The specimen sequenced was CD8+ T cells from PBMCs. Here the CDR3 DNA reads TGTGCCAGCAAACGGGAGATCTGCGAGCAGTACTTC. This translates into CASKREICEQYF.